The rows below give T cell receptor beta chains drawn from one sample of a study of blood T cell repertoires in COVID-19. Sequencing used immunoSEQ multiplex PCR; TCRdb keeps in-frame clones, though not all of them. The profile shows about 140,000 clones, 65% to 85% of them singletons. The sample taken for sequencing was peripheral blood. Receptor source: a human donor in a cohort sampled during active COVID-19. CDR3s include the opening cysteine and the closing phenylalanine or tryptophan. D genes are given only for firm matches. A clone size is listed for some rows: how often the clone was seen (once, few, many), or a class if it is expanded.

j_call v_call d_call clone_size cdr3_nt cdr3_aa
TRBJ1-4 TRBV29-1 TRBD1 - TGCAGCGTTGTGGCGACAGGGAATGAAAAACTGTTTTTT CSVVATGNEKLFF
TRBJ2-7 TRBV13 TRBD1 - TGTGCCAGCAGCCCAGGGACAGGGGTACTCTACGAGCAGTACTTC CASSPGTGVLYEQYF
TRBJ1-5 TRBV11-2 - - TGTGCCAGCAGCTTAGGAGTAAATAGCAATCAGCCCCAGCATTTT CASSLGVNSNQPQHF
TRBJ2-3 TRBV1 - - TGCACCAGCAGCTCTCGGGGGAGCGGGGACACAGATACGCAGTATTTT CTSSSRGSGDTDTQYF
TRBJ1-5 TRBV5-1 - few TGCGCCAGCAGCCCGGGGGGCGGGGGTCAGCCCCAGCATTTT CASSPGGGGQPQHF
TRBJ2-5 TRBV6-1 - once TGTGCCAGCAGGGAAGTCCTAGGGGGGAGGGTAGAGACCCAGTACTTC CASREVLGGRVETQYF
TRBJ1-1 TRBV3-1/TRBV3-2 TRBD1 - TGTGCCAGCAGCCAACCGGGACAGGAAGCTTTCTTT CASSQPGQEAFF
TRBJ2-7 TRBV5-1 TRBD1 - TGCGCCAGCAGTACGGACAGGGTCCTTCGCGAGCAGTACTTC CASSTDRVLREQYF
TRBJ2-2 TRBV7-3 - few TGTGCCAGCAGCGCCGACATCTCTCCGGCCGGGGAGCTGTTTTTT CASSADISPAGELFF
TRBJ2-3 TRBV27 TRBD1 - TGTGCCAGCAGTCACAGACAGGGGGGGTATTCAGATACGCAGTATTTT CASSHRQGGYSDTQYF
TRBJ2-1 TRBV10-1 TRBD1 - TGCGCCAGCAGTGATACAGGGGGCTCCGATGAGCAGTTCTTC CASSDTGGSDEQFF
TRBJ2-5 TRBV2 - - TGTGCCAGCAGGTTAGATCCCCTCGGGGACCAGTACTTC CASRLDPLGDQYF
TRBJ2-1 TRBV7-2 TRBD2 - TGTGCCAGCAGCTTAGTCGCGCTAGCGGGGGGTTACAATGAGCAGTTCTTC CASSLVALAGGYNEQFF
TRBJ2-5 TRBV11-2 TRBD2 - TGTGCCAGCAGCCGGACTAGCGGGGGACTAGAGACCCAGTACTTC CASSRTSGGLETQYF
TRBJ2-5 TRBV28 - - TGTGCCACCGAGGGATTGGCGGAGACCCAGTACTTC CATEGLAETQYF
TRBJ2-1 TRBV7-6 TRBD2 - TGTGCCAGCAGGCGTACTAGCGGTCCTTACAATGAGCAGTTCTTC CASRRTSGPYNEQFF
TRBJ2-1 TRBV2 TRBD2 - TGTGCCAGCAGCTCCCCACTAGCGGGGATCAACTACAATGAGCAGTTCTTC CASSSPLAGINYNEQFF
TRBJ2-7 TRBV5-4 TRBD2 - TGTGCCAGCAGCCCCCCGGGAGGGCAGAGCTCCTACGAGCAGTACTTC CASSPPGGQSSYEQYF
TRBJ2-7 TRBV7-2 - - TGTGCCAGCAGCGAAGGACGGGGCGAGCAGTACTTC CASSEGRGEQYF
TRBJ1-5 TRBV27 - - TGTGCCAGCAGTTTAGGGAAGGGGATCAATCAGCCCCAGCATTTT CASSLGKGINQPQHF
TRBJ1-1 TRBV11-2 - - TGTGCCAGCAGCCAGGGCCAAACCGACAGCGTGCGGGGGGCTTTCTTT CASSQGQTDSVRGAFF
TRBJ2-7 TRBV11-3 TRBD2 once TGTGCCAGCAGCCCCGGGACTAACTACGAGCAGTACTTC CASSPGTNYEQYF
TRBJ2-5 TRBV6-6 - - TGTGCCAGCAGGGTGGGGGGGCCCCAAGAGACCCAGTACTTC CASRVGGPQETQYF
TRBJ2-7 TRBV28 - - TGTGCCAGCAGTTTGAATCAGGGAACCTACGAGCAGTACTTC CASSLNQGTYEQYF
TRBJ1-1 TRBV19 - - TGTGCCAGTAGTATCAACAGTAACACTGAAGCTTTCTTT CASSINSNTEAFF
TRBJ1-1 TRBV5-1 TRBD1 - TGCGCCAGCAGCTTAACAGGGGGGAGGACTGAAGCTTTCTTT CASSLTGGRTEAFF
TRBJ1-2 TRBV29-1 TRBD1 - TGCAGCGTTATTACCGGGACAGAGACTGGCTACACCTTC CSVITGTETGYTF
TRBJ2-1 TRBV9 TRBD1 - TGTGCCAGCAGCCCGGGACAGGCCACCTACAATGAGCAGTTCTTC CASSPGQATYNEQFF
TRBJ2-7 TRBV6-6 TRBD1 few TGTGCCAGCAGGGTACCGGGACAGGGAGGTCACGAGCAGTACTTC CASRVPGQGGHEQYF
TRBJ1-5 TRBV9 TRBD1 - TGTGCCAGCAGCGTAGGGGACAGTAGCAATCAGCCCCAGCATTTT CASSVGDSSNQPQHF